Shown below are 15 T cell receptor beta chains from a single sample sequenced in a study of blood T cell repertoires in COVID-19. Measured with immunoSEQ multiplex PCR; TCRdb has only the in-frame clones, and not every one. The sample records 120,000 or so clones, approximately 81% being singletons. What was sequenced was peripheral blood. These receptors all stem from a man aged 35 to 55 with active or convalescent COVID-19.

The genes are TRBV7-2 and TRBJ2-5, with D perhaps TRBD2 (6 bases). CDR3 size: 13 residues. Germline loops: CDR1 SGHTA, CDR2 FQGNSA. The V end was cut by 1 base, the J end by 6 bases, with 9 bases between. This CDR3 is CASSLDGGKTQYF. In DNA, the CDR3 is TGTGCCAGCAGCTTAGATGGGGGGAAGACCCAGTACTTC. The full variable domain, in which reference TRBV7-2 and TRBJ2-5 provide the parts outside the CDR3, is GAGVSQSPSNKVTEKGKDVELRCDPISGHTALYWYRQSLGQGLEFLIYFQGNSAPDKSGLPSDRFSAERTGGSVSTLTIQRTQQEDSAVYLCASSLDGGKTQYFGPGTRLLVL.

V is TRBV9 and J is TRBJ2-3; TRBD2 agrees at 10 bases. Trimming cost V 4 bases and J 4 bases; bases outside gene matches: 9. This CDR3 is 16 amino acids long. Germline V gene sequence: CDR1 SGDLS, CDR2 YYNGEE. The CDR3 DNA sequence: TGTGCCAGCAGCCCACGAAGCGGGGGGGCCGCAGATACGCAGTATTTT. Translation: CASSPRSGGAADTQYF.

V is TRBV7-9 and J is TRBJ2-7; possibly TRBD1 for D (6 bases). Trimming took off 3 bases at V and 2 bases at J, with 14 bases between the two ends. The V gene's germline CDR1 is SEHNR and CDR2 FQNEAQ (reference sequence). The length of the CDR3 is 15 residues. The CDR3 loop reads CASSFGIDRTYEQYF. The CDR3 DNA sequence: TGTGCCAGCAGCTTTGGAATAGACAGGACCTACGAGCAGTACTTC.

The genes are TRBV3-1 (or the pseudogene TRBV3-2) and TRBJ1-1; no clear D. V lost 5 bases and J lost 1, with 8 bases in between. The CDR3 covers 13 residues. Germline lookup yields CDR1 LGHDT and CDR2 YNNKEL (reference sequence). CDR3 residues: CASSSLRNTEAFF. CDR3 sequence (DNA): TGTGCCAGCAGCTCCCTAAGGAACACTGAAGCTTTCTTT.

The V call is TRBV4-3, the J call TRBJ2-2; tentatively, D is TRBD1 (5 bases). This CDR3 spans 14 amino acids. Germline V gives CDR1 LGHNA, CDR2 YSLEER. V lost 6 bases and J lost 2, with 10 bases in between. This CDR3 is CASRWTRNTGELFF. The CDR3 nucleotides read TGCGCCAGCAGATGGACACGCAACACCGGGGAGCTGTTTTTT.

This clone appeared a few times. J is TRBJ1-5 and V is TRBV11-2; D not certain. Per germline, CDR1 SGHAT and CDR2 FQNNGV. This CDR3 is built from 13 residues. Trimming cost V 3 bases and J 4 bases, with 7 bases left between them. The CDR3 DNA follows: TGTGCCAGCAGCTTGGTCGGGAATCAGCCCCAGCATTTT. Translation: CASSLVGNQPQHF.

This clone was picked up one time. This rearrangement joins TRBV24-1 to TRBJ2-1, with D unclear. Germline V gene data show CDR1 as KGHDR and CDR2 as SFDVKD. This CDR3 comprises 13 residues. V lost 3 bases, J lost 8 bases, and 10 bases lay in between. The CDR3 sequence: CATSDTGYDEQFF. CDR3 coding DNA: TGTGCCACCAGTGATACTGGTTATGATGAGCAGTTCTTC.

The chain recombines TRBV24-1 with TRBJ2-1, with D tentatively TRBD2 (7 bases). With 7 bases removed from V and 9 bases from J, the gap between germline ends came to 24 bases. The CDR3 has 16 amino acids. Germline V gives CDR1 KGHDR, CDR2 SFDVKD. CDR3 region: CATSPTGGGGVSEQFF. The CDR3 bases are TGTGCCACCAGCCCCACGGGCGGGGGCGGGGTAAGTGAGCAGTTCTTC.

CDR3 in amino acids: CASSISGSGNTIYF. The CDR3 coding sequence is TGTGCCAGCAGTATCTCGGGATCTGGAAACACCATATATTTT. The rearrangement uses TRBV11-2 and TRBJ1-3; D gene ambiguous. Germline assignment: CDR1 SGHAT and CDR2 FQNNGV. Trimming cost V 6 bases and J 1 base, with 10 bases left between them. CDR3 size: 14 residues.

The rearrangement uses TRBV7-2 and TRBJ2-3, with a tentative D call TRBD1 (6 bases). Trimming pared 6 bases from V and 10 bases from J, leaving 17 bases between. Looked up from germline, CDR1 is SGHTA and CDR2 is FQGNSA. The CDR3 has 13 amino acids. The CDR3 DNA sequence: TGTGCCAGCAGAACAGCCGGGACACTTGCGCAGTATTTT. Translation gives CASRTAGTLAQYF.

This chain links TRBV29-1 with TRBJ2-1; perhaps TRBD2 as D (5 bases). Between the trimmed V and J ends, which lost 4 bases and 3 bases, there was a span of 13 bases. This CDR3 contains 14 residues. The germline V gene has CDR1 SQVTM and CDR2 ANQGSEA. CDR3 protein: CSVVLGSGYNEQFF. Written as DNA, the CDR3 is TGCAGCGTTGTTTTGGGGAGTGGCTACAATGAGCAGTTCTTC.

This clone was counted between two and nine times. The genes are TRBV3-1 (or the pseudogene TRBV3-2) and TRBJ2-2; the D is unclear. Germline V lookup: CDR1 LGHDT, CDR2 YNNKEL (reference sequence). The CDR3 sequence is 13 residues long. V lost 2 bases to trimming and J lost 4 bases, with 5 bases between them. CDR3 sequence: CASSQISTGELFF. CDR3 in DNA: TGTGCCAGCAGCCAAATATCCACCGGGGAGCTGTTTTTT.

This rearrangement joins TRBV6-5 to TRBJ1-3; maybe TRBD1 (6 bases). The CDR3 is 15 residues long. From germline, CDR1 is MNHEY and CDR2 SVGAGI. Trimming removed 7 bases at V and 0 bases at J, with 13 bases between. The DNA for the CDR3 is TGTGCCAGCAAAAAAACAGGGACCTCTGGAAACACCATATATTTT. It encodes CASKKTGTSGNTIYF.

The rearrangement links TRBV7-9 to TRBJ2-7, with TRBD2 identical over 7 bases. J gave up 4 bases and V 4 bases, and 7 bases lay outside the gene matches. Germline V CDR1 and CDR2: SEHNR, FQNEAQ (reference sequence). This CDR3 spans 14 amino acids. This chain's CDR3 is CASSSRTSRYEQYF. CDR3 nucleotide sequence: TGTGCCAGCAGCTCCAGGACTAGTAGGTACGAGCAGTACTTC. Variable domain in full (rest from reference TRBV7-9 and TRBJ2-7): DTGVSQNPRHKITKRGQNVTFRCDPISEHNRLYWYRQTLGQGPEFLTYFQNEAQLEKSRLLSDRFSAERPKGSFSTLEIQRTEQGDSAMYLCASSSRTSRYEQYFGPGTRLTVT.

The rearrangement links TRBV10-3 to TRBJ2-3; 7 positions match TRBD2. Germline lookup yields CDR1 ENHRY and CDR2 SYGVKD. This CDR3 spans 11 amino acids. V lost 4 bases, J lost 12 bases, and 4 bases stayed unmatched. CDR3 loop: CAISGGTNQYF. For the CDR3, the DNA is TGTGCCATCAGTGGGGGGACTAACCAGTATTTT.